The 10 T cell receptor beta chains given below trace back to one sample, sequenced in a study of T cell responses to AZD1222 COVID-19 vaccine. Assay: immunoSEQ multiplex PCR; the TCRdb copy retains only in-frame clones and omits some. This sample has 50,000 to 65,000 clones, with 75% to 95% found just once. This material consisted of peripheral blood, taken 28 days after the second dose of the MenACWY control vaccine. The source is an adult who received the MenACWY meningococcal vaccine as a control.

The CDR3 region is CASSFGGAGNTIYF. CDR3 in DNA: TGTGCCAGCAGTTTTGGGGGAGCTGGAAACACCATATATTTT. The V and J genes are TRBV28 and TRBJ1-3; D perhaps matches TRBD1 (5 bases). CDR1 is MDHEN and CDR2 is SYDVKM in the germline V gene. The CDR3 sequence is 14 residues long. Deletions cut 3 bases from V and 2 bases from J, with 8 bases between.

The chain combines TRBV30 with TRBJ1-5, with D possibly being TRBD1 (5 bases). The V and J ends lost 3 bases and 13 bases respectively, with 13 bases between them. This CDR3 has 11 amino acids. Germline V gene sequence: CDR1 GTSNPN, CDR2 SVGIG (reference sequence). CDR3: CAWSLGVQQHF. The CDR3 DNA reads TGTGCCTGGAGCTTAGGGGTTCAGCAGCATTTT.

This chain links TRBV7-6 with TRBJ2-1; D may be TRBD2 (6 bases). Trimming took off 5 bases at V and 9 bases at J, with 14 bases between the two ends. The CDR3 is 13 residues long. Germline CDR1 reads SGHVS; CDR2 reads FNYEAQ. The CDR3 DNA sequence: TGTGCCAGCAGCAACCCGGGACTTACTGAGCAGTTCTTC. The encoded protein is CASSNPGLTEQFF.

The V call is TRBV27, the J call TRBJ1-5; D may be TRBD1 (6 bases). V was clipped by 5 bases and J by 7 bases, with 18 bases between them. This CDR3 comprises 15 residues. CDR1 is MNHEY and CDR2 is SMNVEV in the germline V gene (reference sequence). The CDR3 spells CASSPSTGGGQPQHF. The CDR3 bases are TGTGCCAGCAGTCCCTCGACAGGTGGGGGCCAGCCCCAGCATTTT.

The V gene is TRBV28, the J gene TRBJ2-2; D is unresolved. CDR3 size: 16 residues. Germline V gives CDR1 MDHEN, CDR2 SYDVKM. The V end was cut by 4 bases, the J end by 0 bases, with 12 bases between. The DNA of the CDR3 is TGTGCCAGCAGTTCCCTTAGGGCCGCGAACACCGGGGAGCTGTTTTTT. It yields the protein CASSSLRAANTGELFF.

J is TRBJ2-2 and V is TRBV7-9; D is unclear. The germline gives CDR1 SEHNR, CDR2 FQNEAQ (reference sequence). V shed 5 bases and J shed 3 bases, with 10 bases lying between them. The CDR3 runs to 14 residues. The DNA for the CDR3 is TGTGCCAGCAGCCCGGGTCTCGACACCGGGGAGCTGTTTTTT. Encoded protein: CASSPGLDTGELFF.

The rearrangement joins TRBV3-1 (or the pseudogene TRBV3-2) to TRBJ1-2, with 9 bases identical to TRBD1. The germline V gene has CDR1 LGHDT and CDR2 YNNKEL (reference sequence). The CDR3 is 14 residues long. Losses at the gene ends were 5 bases for V and 8 bases for J; bases not matched to a gene: 9. The CDR3 DNA sequence: TGTGCCAGCAGCGAAGTGGGACAGGGCGGCGGCTACACCTTC. Residues: CASSEVGQGGGYTF.

The chain uses TRBV7-2 and TRBJ1-6; a weak D match, TRBD1 (6 bases). The V and J ends lost 5 bases and 6 bases respectively, with 17 bases between them. The CDR3 length is 16 residues. Germline lookup yields CDR1 SGHTA and CDR2 FQGNSA. This CDR3 is CASSSLGGSSNSPLHF. CDR3 sequence (DNA): TGTGCCAGCAGCAGCCTGGGGGGCTCGTCTAATTCACCCCTCCACTTT.

The chain couples TRBV27 to TRBJ1-1; D not certain. Germline CDR1 and CDR2: MNHEY and SMNVEV (reference sequence). V dropped 0 bases and J dropped 4 bases, with 3 bases sitting between them. The CDR3 is made up of 12 amino acids. The CDR3 spells CASSLSGTEAFF. The CDR3 region has the DNA TGTGCCAGCAGTTTATCGGGCACTGAAGCTTTCTTT.

The V and J genes are TRBV12-5 and TRBJ2-5; D remains unclear. CDR1 is LGHNT, CDR2 FRNRAP, per germline. This CDR3 region has 12 residues. The V end lost 5 bases, the J end lost 5 bases, and 9 bases lay between the germline ends. In DNA, the CDR3 is TGTGCTAGTGGTGGCCCTGGGGAGACCCAGTACTTC. Residues: CASGGPGETQYF.